The clone carrying this T cell receptor (beta chain) was seen repeatedly, ten times or more. Antigen unknown. The CDR3 sequence is 15 residues long. The germline V gene has CDR1 LGHNA and CDR2 YSLEER. Trimming removed 1 base at V and 1 base at J, with 10 bases between. These data belong to a study of CD8 T cells in ankylosing spondylitis. Study-level points and caveats: Clones that were linked to disease were CD8+ and were relatively rare in peripheral blood. Made up of about eight highly homologous variants, a TCR beta motif appeared characteristic of ankylosing spondylitis blood. According to the report, clones linked to the disease were significantly enriched in matched synovial fluid samples taken from ankylosing spondylitis patients.

TCRdb analysed the 5' RACE reads with MiXCR anew, one entry per CDR3 protein. The sample includes under 150,000 distinct CDR3 sequences, around 9% of them seen just once. This TCR derives from a male donor with ankylosing spondylitis or in good health (not recorded which). What was sequenced was blood, either unsorted or a sorted T cell fraction (not recorded which). The V call is TRBV4-3, the J call TRBJ2-5, with D possibly matching TRBD2 (6 bases). The CDR3 is CASSQVRGTQETQYF. CDR3 DNA: TGCGCCAGCAGCCAAGTACGGGGGACCCAAGAGACCCAGTACTTC.